These 30 T cell receptor beta chains were all obtained from the same sample, sequenced in a study of cytomegalovirus exposure and HLA in healthy donors. The PCR had 60 Vbeta and 13 Jbeta primers. Here immunoSEQ multiplex PCR was the method, and the copy in TCRdb shows in-frame clones only, minus some. The repertoire holds around 99,000 clones, with about 63% as singletons. The sample comprised PBMCs. The receptor set was obtained from a woman aged 25 to 39 in good health and CMV-seronegative.

The rearrangement uses TRBV7-8 and TRBJ2-7; no firm D call. This CDR3 contains 14 residues. The ends were cut back, 0 bases at V and 0 bases at J, with 6 bases in the middle. Germline V gene sequence: CDR1 SGHVS, CDR2 FQNEAQ. The CDR3 nucleotides read TGTGCCAGCAGCTTAGCTTTAGCCTCCTACGAGCAGTACTTC. Translated: CASSLALASYEQYF.

This chain uses TRBV11-2 with TRBJ1-4; tentative D call: TRBD1 (6 bases). The CDR3 length is 14 residues. CDR1 and CDR2 from the germline V gene are SGHAT and FQNNGV. V was pared by 4 bases and J by 6 bases, with 12 bases between. CDR3 loop: CASSSQGGDEKLFF. As DNA, the CDR3 is TGTGCCAGCAGCTCACAGGGTGGAGATGAAAAACTGTTTTTT.

The rearrangement joins TRBV10-3 to TRBJ1-5, with 8 bases fitting TRBD1. Trimming took 7 bases from V and 7 from J; bases not matched to a gene: 6. In germline, CDR1 is ENHRY, CDR2 SYGVKD. This CDR3 comprises 13 residues. The CDR3 is CAITGGPGQPQHF. CDR3 nucleotide sequence: TGTGCCATCACAGGGGGCCCGGGACAGCCCCAGCATTTT.

V gene TRBV7-9 combines with J gene TRBJ1-1; 9 bases agree with TRBD1. The CDR3 spans 17 residues. The ends lost 1 base at V and 1 base at J; junction bases unmatched: 7. Per the germline V gene, CDR1 is SEHNR and CDR2 is FQNEAQ (reference sequence). CDR3 protein: CASSLGNRGLGNTEAFF. For the CDR3, the DNA is TGTGCCAGCAGCTTAGGGAACAGGGGGCTGGGGAACACTGAAGCTTTCTTT.

The chain links TRBV5-1 to TRBJ2-5; D may be TRBD2 (5 bases). Germline lookup yields CDR1 SGHRS and CDR2 YFSETQ. The CDR3 has 13 residues. V was cut by 0 bases and J by 3 bases, with 6 bases left in between. The CDR3 DNA follows: TGCGCCAGCAGCTTGGGAGGGAAAGAGACCCAGTACTTC. Amino acid sequence: CASSLGGKETQYF.

The chain couples TRBV4-3 to TRBJ1-5; D is possibly TRBD1 (6 bases). The CDR3 loop spans 15 amino acids. CDR1 is LGHNA, CDR2 YSLEER, per germline. Trimming shortened V by 0 bases and J by 4 bases, and 10 bases separated the two germline ends. The CDR3 nucleotides read TGCGCCAGCAGCCAAGATCCAACAGGGAATCAGCCCCAGCATTTT. Residues: CASSQDPTGNQPQHF.

This clone was seen a handful of times. This rearrangement joins TRBV9 to TRBJ1-2; possibly TRBD1 for D (6 bases). The V end lost 3 bases, the J end lost 4 bases, and 25 bases lay between the germline ends. Germline-derived CDR1 and CDR2 are SGDLS and YYNGEE. CDR3 length: 18 residues. This CDR3 is CASSEGVGSEDLLYGYTF. CDR3 DNA: TGTGCCAGCAGCGAGGGGGTGGGTAGCGAGGACCTTCTCTATGGCTACACCTTC.

The chain carries TRBV5-1 and TRBJ2-3; 10 bases align to TRBD1. This CDR3 contains 16 residues. Germline CDR1 is SGHRS and CDR2 is YFSETQ. With V trimmed by 0 bases and J by 3 bases, 4 bases remained unmatched. CDR3 amino acids: CASSLVGQGWTDTQYF. For the CDR3, the DNA is TGCGCCAGCAGCTTGGTGGGACAGGGGTGGACAGATACGCAGTATTTT. Supplemented by reference TRBV5-1 and TRBJ2-3, the full variable domain reads KAGVTQTPRYLIKTRGQQVTLSCSPISGHRSVSWYQQTPGQGLQFLFEYFSETQRNKGNFPGRFSGRQFSNSRSEMNVSTLELGDSALYLCASSLVGQGWTDTQYFGPGTRLTVL.

The V and J genes are TRBV25-1 and TRBJ1-4, with 7 bases fitting TRBD1. CDR1 is MGHDK, CDR2 SYGVNS, per germline. The CDR3 extends over 17 amino acids. V lost 7 bases and J lost 0; bases outside the gene matches: 11. CDR3 loop: CASNRGQIPATNEKLFF. The DNA for the CDR3 is TGTGCCAGCAACCGGGGACAGATTCCTGCAACTAATGAAAAACTGTTTTTT.

Turning to this clone: It differs at one base from a far larger clone, so likely a read error. V is TRBV2 and J is TRBJ2-7; 11 nucleotides align to TRBD1. Looked up from germline, CDR1 is SNHLY and CDR2 is FYNNEI. This CDR3 comprises 15 residues. V shed 1 base, J shed 7 bases, and the junction held 6 bases outside the gene matches. CDR3: CASSEEGQGVREQYF. The CDR3 coding sequence is TGTGCCAGCAGTGAAGAGGGACAGGGGGTACGAGAGCAGTACTTC.

This clone has a handful of counts. The chain couples TRBV5-4 to TRBJ1-2, with D possibly being TRBD1 (5 bases). CDR1 is SGHNT and CDR2 is YYREEE in the germline V gene (reference sequence). The CDR3 has 16 amino acids. The V gene lost 5 bases and the J gene lost 4 bases, with 21 bases spanning the gap. The CDR3 nucleotides are TGTGCCAGCAGAGATGGAGACAGAAGCTATTCCTATGGCTACACCTTC. Its translation is CASRDGDRSYSYGYTF.

This sequence joins TRBV6-5 and TRBJ1-1; the D gene is possibly TRBD1 (5 bases). The CDR3 has 13 amino acids. CDR1 and CDR2 from the germline V gene are MNHEY and SVGAGI. Trimming cost V 7 bases and J 1 base, with 10 bases left between them. The CDR3, as DNA: TGTGCCAGCACTAGACAGTCGAACACTGAAGCTTTCTTT. Translation gives CASTRQSNTEAFF.

The rearrangement links TRBV5-1 to TRBJ1-1; D is ambiguous. The CDR3 sequence is 13 residues long. Trimming pared 0 bases from V and 1 base from J, leaving 4 bases between. Per germline, CDR1 SGHRS and CDR2 YFSETQ. The CDR3 DNA reads TGCGCCAGCAGCTTGGCACAGAACACTGAAGCTTTCTTT. Translated, it gives CASSLAQNTEAFF.

The count of this clone is one. The chain links TRBV27 to TRBJ2-6; D is unresolved. Germline V gene data show CDR1 as MNHEY and CDR2 as SMNVEV (reference sequence). The CDR3 is made up of 15 amino acids. The ends were cut back, 3 bases at V and 1 base at J, with 7 bases in the middle. The CDR3 loop is CASSFRLSGANVLTF. The CDR3 nucleotides read TGTGCCAGCAGTTTCCGTTTATCTGGGGCCAACGTCCTGACTTTC.

J is TRBJ2-7 and V is TRBV4-3; TRBD2 matches at 7 bases. CDR1 LGHNA and CDR2 YSLEER come from the germline V gene. V was clipped by 4 bases and J by 6 bases; unmatched bases: 9. This CDR3 is built from 14 residues. The CDR3 protein is CASSPRTSGGEQYF. Here the CDR3 DNA reads TGCGCCAGCAGCCCGCGGACATCGGGGGGCGAGCAGTACTTC.

The chain recombines TRBV7-9 with TRBJ2-7; 9 bases agree with TRBD1. CDR1 is SEHNR, CDR2 FQNEAQ, per germline (reference sequence). This CDR3 region has 15 residues. Trimming took 2 bases from V and 5 from J; bases not matched to a gene: 7. The CDR3 is CASSLSGQGEDEQYF. CDR3 sequence (DNA): TGTGCCAGCAGCTTATCGGGACAGGGCGAGGACGAGCAGTACTTC.

The chain recombines TRBV5-6 with TRBJ1-4; possibly TRBD1 for D (6 bases). V was trimmed by 0 bases and J by 14 bases, leaving 8 bases between them. Germline V gives CDR1 SGHDT, CDR2 YYEEEE. This CDR3 region has 11 residues. The CDR3, as DNA: TGTGCCAGCAGCTTGGGGGGGCAGCTGTTTTTT. Translating gives CASSLGGQLFF.

The chain is built from TRBV5-6 and TRBJ1-2; TRBD1 matches 10 bases. This CDR3 is 14 amino acids long. V trimming: 4 bases; J trimming: 4 bases; junction bases outside the gene matches: 4. CDR1 SGHDT and CDR2 YYEEEE come from the germline V gene. CDR3 protein: CASSPGQGIYGYTF. CDR3 nucleotides: TGTGCCAGCAGCCCGGGACAGGGGATCTATGGCTACACCTTC. Full variable domain (outside the CDR3, taken from reference TRBV5-6 and TRBJ1-2): DAGVTQSPTHLIKTRGQQVTLRCSPKSGHDTVSWYQQALGQGPQFIFQYYEEEERQRGNFPDRFSGHQFPNYSSELNVNALLLGDSALYLCASSPGQGIYGYTFGSGTRLTVV.

The V call is TRBV6-5, the J call TRBJ2-7, with 9 nucleotides matching TRBD2. J gave up 7 bases and V 6 bases, and 10 bases lay outside the gene matches. The CDR3 contains 14 residues. Per the germline V gene, CDR1 is MNHEY and CDR2 is SVGAGI. CDR3 nucleotide sequence: TGTGCCAGCAGCAGGACTAGCGAATCAAAAGAGCAGTACTTC. As protein: CASSRTSESKEQYF.

This clone was observed a few times. The chain has TRBV6-6 and TRBJ1-6, with no clear D. Germline loops: CDR1 MNHNY, CDR2 SVGAGI (reference sequence). Trimming pared 7 bases from V and 7 bases from J, leaving 20 bases between. The CDR3 runs 16 residues. CDR3 nucleotide sequence: TGTGCCAGCATAAGTTATCGGGGAATCTGGAATTCACCCCTCCACTTT. It specifies CASISYRGIWNSPLHF.

V usage is TRBV7-2 and J usage is TRBJ2-3; 9 nucleotides line up with TRBD2. The germline CDR1 and CDR2 sequences are SGHTA and FQGNSA. The length of the CDR3 is 15 residues. V lost 6 bases to trimming and J lost 2 bases; unmatched junction nucleotides: 6. The CDR3 region has the DNA TGTGCCAGCAGAGGCCCTAGCGGGACCACAGATACGCAGTATTTT. Translated: CASRGPSGTTDTQYF.

J is TRBJ2-7 and V is TRBV18, with a weak D call TRBD1 (6 bases). The CDR3 is 12 amino acids. Trimming stripped 6 bases from V and 6 bases from J, with 12 bases between. CDR1 is KGHSH and CDR2 is LQKENI in the germline V gene. CDR3 sequence: CASSSDSAEQYF. In nucleotides, the CDR3 is TGTGCCAGCTCCTCGGACAGTGCCGAGCAGTACTTC.

The chain recombines TRBV6-1 with TRBJ2-1; D may be TRBD2 (7 bases). CDR1 MNHNS and CDR2 SASEGT come from the germline V gene. V lost 1 base to trimming and J lost 3 bases, with 16 bases between them. The CDR3 covers 17 residues. For the CDR3, the DNA is TGTGCCAGCAGTGAAGGAATAAGGGGGACTATCTACAATGAGCAGTTCTTC. Its translation: CASSEGIRGTIYNEQFF.

The rearrangement uses TRBV4-3 and TRBJ1-5, with 7 nucleotides matching TRBD1. Germline CDR1 LGHNA, CDR2 YSLEER. The CDR3 is 18 amino acids. The trim removed 1 base at V and 1 base at J, leaving 10 bases unmatched. The CDR3 bases are TGCGCCAGCAGCCAAGCGTTATGGGGACAGATGAGCAATCAGCCCCAGCATTTT. Its protein is CASSQALWGQMSNQPQHF.

In its sample, this clone ranks as large (0.1 to 1%). The gene calls are TRBV28 and TRBJ1-5, with D uncertain. Deletions cut 6 bases from V and 5 bases from J, with 11 bases between. Per the germline V gene, CDR1 is MDHEN and CDR2 is SYDVKM. This CDR3 contains 13 residues. The CDR3 DNA reads TGTGCCAGCAGCCCTAATTGGTATCAGCCCCAGCATTTT. The encoded protein is CASSPNWYQPQHF.

The rearrangement links TRBV2 to TRBJ2-7, with TRBD2 matching 7 bases. The J segment lost 0 bases and the V segment lost 6 bases, leaving 11 bases of the junction unmatched. The V gene's germline CDR1 is SNHLY and CDR2 FYNNEI. This CDR3 is 16 amino acids long. CDR3 sequence: CASRKGDTSVSYEQYF. The CDR3, as DNA: TGTGCCAGCAGGAAGGGTGACACTAGCGTCTCCTACGAGCAGTACTTC.

The chain carries TRBV7-9 and TRBJ1-4; 8 positions agree with TRBD1. V gave up 5 bases and J gave up 3 bases; unmatched junction bases: 11. CDR3 length equals 17 residues. The V gene's germline CDR1 is SEHNR and CDR2 FQNEAQ (reference sequence). For the CDR3, the DNA is TGTGCCAGCAGCCCCTCCTCAGGGGGCATAGCTAATGAAAAACTGTTTTTT. Translation: CASSPSSGGIANEKLFF.

This clone was found a few times. This chain uses TRBV5-4 with TRBJ2-3, with 9 bases lining up with TRBD2. The CDR3 extends over 18 amino acids. V was pared by 2 bases and J by 0 bases, with 10 bases of the junction left unmatched. CDR1 and CDR2 (germline): SGHNT, YYREEE (reference sequence). CDR3 nucleotide sequence: TGTGCCAGCAGCTTTCTAGCGGGGAGCCGATCTAGCACAGATACGCAGTATTTT. This encodes CASSFLAGSRSSTDTQYF.

In this sample, this clone turned up a few times. The chain joins TRBV7-8 to TRBJ2-5; 13 nucleotides align to TRBD2. The CDR3 is 16 residues long. Losses at the gene ends were 5 bases for V and 5 bases for J; bases not matched to a gene: 8. Germline values: CDR1 SGHVS, CDR2 FQNEAQ. The CDR3 DNA follows: TGTGCCAGCAGCGTCCGGACTAGCGGGAGTGGGGAGACCCAGTACTTC. This translates into CASSVRTSGSGETQYF.

This rearrangement joins TRBV28 to TRBJ2-7, with TRBD2 identical over 14 bases. Trimming removed 5 bases from V and 3 bases from J; junction bases left unmatched: 9. The CDR3 sequence is 17 residues long. Germline assignment: CDR1 MDHEN and CDR2 SYDVKM. The CDR3 nucleotides read TGTGCCAGCAGTGTTCCCGGGACTAGCGGGAGTATCTACGAGCAGTACTTC. Residues: CASSVPGTSGSIYEQYF.